These 2 T cell receptor beta chains originate from one sample sequenced in a study of a mutant IDH1 vaccine in newly diagnosed glioma. These receptors' antigens are unknown. The method was immunoSEQ multiplex PCR; TCRdb's version includes in-frame clones alone and lacks a portion of them. The sample shows roughly 60,000 clones, around 80% of them seen only once. Time point reported: week 5, during vaccination. One vaccine dose held 300 ug of mutant IDH1 20-mer peptide and came with topical imiquimod. The sample consisted of PBMCs, taken from a glioma patient whose treatment included an IDH1 peptide vaccine. These receptors all come from a woman in her fifties or sixties with glioma.

The chain uses TRBV30 and TRBJ2-2, with D hard to call. The germline CDR1 and CDR2 sequences are GTSNPN and SVGIG (reference sequence). The V gene lost 8 bases and the J gene lost 1 base, with 8 bases spanning the gap. The CDR3 spans 12 residues. CDR3 nucleotides: TGTGCCGGCCAAGTGAACACCGGGGAGCTGTTTTTT. Translating it yields CAGQVNTGELFF. Supplemented by reference TRBV30 and TRBJ2-2, the full variable domain reads SQTIHQWPATLVQPVGSPLSLECTVEGTSNPNLYWYRQAAGRGLQLLFYSVGIGQISSEVPQNLSASRPQDRQFILSSKKLLLSDSGFYLCAGQVNTGELFFGEGSRLTVL.

This chain links TRBV5-1 with TRBJ2-1, with TRBD1 matching over 10 bases. The ends lost 7 bases at V and 10 bases at J; junction bases unmatched: 11. CDR1 is SGHRS and CDR2 is YFSETQ in the germline V gene. The CDR3 covers 14 residues. CDR3 sequence reads: CASSRTGGWEEQFF. DNA for the CDR3: TGCGCCAGCTCCCGGACAGGGGGTTGGGAGGAGCAGTTCTTC.